A selection of T cell receptor beta chains follows, all from one sample in a study of blood T cells in healthy people across ages. TCRdb reprocessed the 5' RACE reads via MiXCR and lists one record per CDR3 protein. The sample has 1,300,000 or so distinct CDR3 sequences, approximately 59% seen once. The sample comprised blood. The receptors shown here come from a man aged 18 to 29 in good health. CDR3s include the opening cysteine and the closing phenylalanine or tryptophan. D genes are given only for firm matches. Where a row states a size, it is once, few, many or the class of an expanded clone; other rows omit it.

clone size	V gene	D gene	J gene	CDR3 protein	CDR3 DNA
once	TRBV4-2	.	TRBJ2-5	CASSQGSGLFGETQYF	TGTGCCAGCAGCCAAGGGTCCGGCCTCTTCGGGGAGACCCAGTACTTC
.	TRBV24-1	.	TRBJ2-3	CATSGITGHTDTQYF	TGTGCCACCAGTGGGATCACGGGGCACACAGATACGCAGTATTTT
.	TRBV2	.	TRBJ2-7	CASSGTSTYEQYF	TGTGCCAGCAGCGGGACATCTACCTACGAGCAGTACTTC
once	TRBV4-1	.	TRBJ1-5	CASSQTPQGSNQPQHF	TGCGCCAGCAGCCAAACTCCGCAGGGTAGCAATCAGCCCCAGCATTTT
.	TRBV10-3	.	TRBJ1-1	CAISVSTRGVTEAFF	TGTGCCATCAGTGTATCGACACGGGGTGTCACTGAAGCTTTCTTT
.	TRBV2	TRBD2	TRBJ2-1	CAGMEAGGSYNEQFF	TGTGCCGGAATGGAGGCGGGGGGCTCCTACAATGAGCAGTTCTTC
few	TRBV5-1	.	TRBJ2-1	CASSLAGAAPAEQFF	TGCGCCAGCAGCTTGGCGGGTGCTGCACCTGCTGAGCAGTTCTTC
.	TRBV3-1	TRBD1	TRBJ1-4	CASSQEAGGFEKLFF	TGTGCCAGCAGCCAAGAAGCAGGGGGATTTGAAAAACTGTTTTTT
once	TRBV28	.	TRBJ2-4	CASRLPGAIQYF	TGTGCCAGCAGGCTACCCGGGGCCATTCAGTACTTC
few	TRBV4-1	.	TRBJ1-2	CASSQGNSYGYTF	TGCGCCAGCAGCCAAGGGAACAGCTATGGCTACACCTTC
.	TRBV20-1	TRBD1	TRBJ2-7	CSARGRDREQYF	TGCAGTGCTAGGGGACGGGACAGAGAGCAGTACTTC
once	TRBV7-6	TRBD1	TRBJ1-6	CASSLKGTGTSPLHF	TGTGCCAGCAGCTTAAAGGGGACAGGGACTTCACCCCTCCACTTT
.	TRBV6-6	.	TRBJ2-3	CASSTTREMADTQYF	TGTGCCAGCAGTACGACCCGGGAGATGGCAGATACGCAGTATTTT
few	TRBV2	.	TRBJ2-7	CASGREYEQYF	TGTGCCAGCGGCAGGGAGTACGAGCAGTACTTC
.	TRBV10-3	TRBD1	TRBJ2-2	CAISEPTGGGTGELFF	TGTGCCATCAGTGAACCTACAGGGGGCGGCACCGGGGAGCTGTTTTTT
.	TRBV7-9	TRBD2	TRBJ2-7	CASSTGTSGPYEQYF	TGTGCCAGCAGCACCGGAACTAGCGGGCCCTACGAGCAGTACTTC
.	TRBV12-3/TRBV12-4	.	TRBJ1-1	CASSFPRRNTEAFF	TGTGCCAGCAGTTTCCCCCGAAGGAACACTGAAGCTTTCTTT
.	TRBV4-2	.	TRBJ2-7	CASSQGESVSYEQYF	TGTGCCAGCAGCCAAGGGGAGAGTGTCTCCTACGAGCAGTACTTC
few	TRBV20-1	.	TRBJ2-3	CSASPEGEGYTDTQYF	TGCAGTGCTAGTCCCGAGGGTGAGGGGTACACAGATACGCAGTATTTT
.	TRBV20-1	.	TRBJ1-5	CSARNLGRSGNQPQHF	TGCAGTGCTAGAAACTTGGGCCGGAGTGGCAATCAGCCCCAGCATTTT
.	TRBV6-2/TRBV6-3	TRBD2	TRBJ2-7	CASSPNSGASYNEQYF	TGTGCCAGCAGCCCCAATAGCGGGGCCTCCTACAATGAGCAGTACTTC
.	TRBV29-1	TRBD1	TRBJ2-7	CSVEDGQGFYEQYF	TGCAGCGTCGAGGATGGACAGGGTTTCTACGAGCAGTACTTC
few	TRBV7-6	.	TRBJ2-7	CASSLTLTGRALSYEQYF	TGTGCCAGCAGCTTAACTCTGACGGGACGGGCCCTCTCCTACGAGCAGTACTTC
.	TRBV14	.	TRBJ2-5	CASSLLQGNQETQYF	TGTGCCAGCAGCCTTCTACAGGGAAACCAAGAGACCCAGTACTTC
few	TRBV27	TRBD1	TRBJ2-3	CASSPYRGARTDTQYF	TGTGCCAGCAGTCCGTACAGGGGCGCCCGCACAGATACGCAGTATTTT
.	TRBV20-1	.	TRBJ2-3	CSAIRAGKDTQYF	TGCAGTGCTATAAGGGCCGGGAAGGATACGCAGTATTTT
.	TRBV15	.	TRBJ2-2	CATSRERVVGHRNTGELFF	TGTGCCACCAGCAGAGAACGGGTCGTGGGACATAGAAACACCGGGGAGCTGTTTTTT
.	TRBV5-5	.	TRBJ2-1	CASSSRTDGNEQFF	TGTGCCAGCAGCTCAAGAACCGACGGAAATGAGCAGTTCTTC
.	TRBV20-1	TRBD2	TRBJ2-2	CSASRLAGGLTGELFF	TGCAGTGCTAGTCGGCTAGCGGGGGGACTCACCGGGGAGCTGTTTTTT
.	TRBV4-1	TRBD2	TRBJ2-4	CASSQDGHVGRAVGNIQYF	TGCGCCAGCAGCCAAGACGGTCATGTCGGGAGGGCCGTAGGAAACATTCAGTACTTC
.	TRBV20-1	TRBD2	TRBJ2-1	CSASGGSHYNEQFF	TGCAGTGCTAGTGGCGGGAGTCACTACAATGAGCAGTTCTTC
.	TRBV6-5	TRBD1	TRBJ1-2	CASSPNGPGGDYGYTF	TGTGCCAGCAGTCCCAACGGGCCAGGGGGCGACTATGGCTACACCTTC
many	TRBV3-1	TRBD2	TRBJ2-1	CASSQEAGGYNEQFF	TGCGCCAGCAGCCAAGAGGCGGGGGGGTACAATGAGCAGTTCTTC
.	TRBV4-1	TRBD1	TRBJ1-1	CASSQDQGGENTEAFF	TGCGCCAGCAGCCAAGATCAGGGGGGAGAGAACACTGAAGCTTTCTTT
.	TRBV29-1	.	TRBJ1-2	CSVVHDYYGYTF	TGCAGCGTTGTACATGATTACTATGGCTACACCTTC
.	TRBV5-1	TRBD2	TRBJ2-1	CASSLFPRASGGNEQFF	TGCGCCAGCAGCTTATTCCCCCGGGCTAGCGGGGGGAATGAGCAGTTCTTC
.	TRBV6-1	.	TRBJ1-2	CASSENWGSYGYTF	TGTGCCAGCAGTGAAAATTGGGGGTCCTATGGCTACACCTTC
.	TRBV6-5	.	TRBJ2-3	CASSYSPDAETDTQYF	TGTGCCAGCAGTTACTCTCCTGACGCGGAAACAGATACGCAGTATTTT
few	TRBV20-1	.	TRBJ2-5	CSALPDPIETQYF	TGCAGTGCCCTACCGGACCCCATCGAGACCCAGTACTTC
.	TRBV5-1	.	TRBJ1-2	CASSFLPRTVGYGYTF	TGCGCCAGCAGCTTCCTTCCACGGACAGTCGGCTATGGCTACACCTTC